The clone carrying this T cell receptor (beta chain) has only one observation. Its matching antigen is unknown. These data are taken from a study of T cell responses to AZD1222 COVID-19 vaccine. CDR3 length: 16 residues. V was shortened by 7 bases and J by 1 base, with 16 bases between the two germline ends. The V gene's germline CDR1 is SGHVS and CDR2 FQNEAQ. Broader study findings: Reportedly, nearly half the spike-specific TCRs target unmutated variant regions. Repertoires in all cases were sampled only once the peak T cell response had passed. Dominant at 160-218 and 743-854, vaccine-associated CD4 TCRs also spanned spike.

Generated by immunoSEQ multiplex PCR, the TCRdb table keeps only in-frame clones and is missing some. The table shows about 130,000 clones, with nearly 90% occurring only once. The sequencing here drew on peripheral blood, taken 28 days after the second AZD1222 dose. The chain uses TRBV7-8 and TRBJ2-2; no clear D. The receptor was derived from an adult who received the AZD1222 COVID-19 vaccine. The CDR3 protein is CASTFLVRLNTGELFF. CDR3 DNA sequence: TGTGCCAGCACCTTTCTAGTACGGCTGAACACCGGGGAGCTGTTTTTT.